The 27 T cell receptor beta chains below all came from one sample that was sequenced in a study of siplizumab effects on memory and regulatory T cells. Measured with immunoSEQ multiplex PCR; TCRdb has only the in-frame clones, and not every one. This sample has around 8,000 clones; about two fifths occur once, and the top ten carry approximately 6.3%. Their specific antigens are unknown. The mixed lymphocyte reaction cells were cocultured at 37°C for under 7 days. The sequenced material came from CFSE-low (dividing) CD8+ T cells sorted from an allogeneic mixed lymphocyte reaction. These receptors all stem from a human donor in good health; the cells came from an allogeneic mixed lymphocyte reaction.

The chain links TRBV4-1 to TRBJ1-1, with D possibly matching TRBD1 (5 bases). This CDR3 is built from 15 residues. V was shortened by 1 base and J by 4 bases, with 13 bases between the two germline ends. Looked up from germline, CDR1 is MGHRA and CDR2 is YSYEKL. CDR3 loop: CASSQATGESTEAFF. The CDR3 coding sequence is TGCGCCAGCAGCCAAGCCACGGGGGAGAGCACTGAAGCTTTCTTT.

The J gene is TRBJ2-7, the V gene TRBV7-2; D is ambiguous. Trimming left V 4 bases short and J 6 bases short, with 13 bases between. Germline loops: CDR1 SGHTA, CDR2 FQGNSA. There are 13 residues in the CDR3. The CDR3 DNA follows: TGTGCCAGCAGCTCCCGAGCCCCTAGCGAGCAGTACTTC. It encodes CASSSRAPSEQYF.

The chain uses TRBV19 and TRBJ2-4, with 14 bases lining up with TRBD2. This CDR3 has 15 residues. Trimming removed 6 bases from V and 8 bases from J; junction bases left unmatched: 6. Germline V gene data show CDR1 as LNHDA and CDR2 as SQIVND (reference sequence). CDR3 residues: CASSTGLAGEDIQYF. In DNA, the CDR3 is TGTGCCAGTAGCACGGGACTAGCGGGAGAAGACATTCAGTACTTC.

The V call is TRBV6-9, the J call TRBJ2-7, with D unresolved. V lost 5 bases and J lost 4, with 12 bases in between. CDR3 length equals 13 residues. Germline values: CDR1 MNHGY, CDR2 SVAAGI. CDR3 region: CASSPSLGYEQYF. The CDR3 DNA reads TGTGCCAGCAGTCCTAGTTTGGGGTACGAGCAGTACTTC.

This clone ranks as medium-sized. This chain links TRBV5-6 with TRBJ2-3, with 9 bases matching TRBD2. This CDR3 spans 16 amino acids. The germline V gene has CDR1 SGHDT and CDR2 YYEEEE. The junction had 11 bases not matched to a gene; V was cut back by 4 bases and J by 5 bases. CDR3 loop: CASSPPSGRPGDTQYF. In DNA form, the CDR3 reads TGTGCCAGCAGCCCCCCGAGCGGGAGGCCCGGAGATACGCAGTATTTT.

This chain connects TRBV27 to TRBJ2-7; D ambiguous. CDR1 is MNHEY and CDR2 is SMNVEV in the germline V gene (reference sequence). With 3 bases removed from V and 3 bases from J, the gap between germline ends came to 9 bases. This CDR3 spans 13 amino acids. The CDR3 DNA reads TGTGCCAGCAGTTTCGGTAACGTCTACGAGCAGTACTTC. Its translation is CASSFGNVYEQYF.

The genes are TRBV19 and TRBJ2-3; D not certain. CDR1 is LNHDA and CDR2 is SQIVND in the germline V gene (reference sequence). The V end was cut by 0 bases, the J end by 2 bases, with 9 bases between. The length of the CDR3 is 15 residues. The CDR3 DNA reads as TGTGCCAGTAGTATAGATCTCGCTATCACAGATACGCAGTATTTT. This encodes CASSIDLAITDTQYF.

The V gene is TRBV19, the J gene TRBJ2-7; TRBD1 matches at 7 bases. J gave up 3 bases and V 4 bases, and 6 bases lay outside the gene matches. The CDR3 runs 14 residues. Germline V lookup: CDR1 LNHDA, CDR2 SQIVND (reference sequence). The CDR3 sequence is CASSTPGQYYEQYF. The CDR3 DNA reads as TGTGCCAGTAGTACCCCGGGACAGTACTACGAGCAGTACTTC.

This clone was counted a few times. The CDR3 protein is CAWSVTVPGNEQFF. In DNA, the CDR3 is TGTGCCTGGAGTGTAACAGTTCCGGGCAATGAGCAGTTCTTC. The chain has TRBV30 and TRBJ2-1; D gene ambiguous. Germline assignment: CDR1 GTSNPN and CDR2 SVGIG (reference sequence). The CDR3 runs to 14 residues. V lost 0 bases and J lost 6, with 12 bases in between.

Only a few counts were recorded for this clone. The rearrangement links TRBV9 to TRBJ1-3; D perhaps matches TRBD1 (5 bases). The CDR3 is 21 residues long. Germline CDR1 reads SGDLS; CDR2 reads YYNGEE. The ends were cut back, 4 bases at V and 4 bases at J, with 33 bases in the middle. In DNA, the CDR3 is TGTGCCAGCAGCCAACCACACCGGGGGGGACCTAGTTCATCTGGAGGAAACACCATATATTTT. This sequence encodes CASSQPHRGGPSSSGGNTIYF.

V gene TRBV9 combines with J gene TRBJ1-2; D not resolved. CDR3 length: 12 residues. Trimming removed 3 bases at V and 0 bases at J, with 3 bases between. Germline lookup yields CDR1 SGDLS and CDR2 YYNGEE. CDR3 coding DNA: TGTGCCAGCAGCGGGACTAACTATGGCTACACCTTC. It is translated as CASSGTNYGYTF.

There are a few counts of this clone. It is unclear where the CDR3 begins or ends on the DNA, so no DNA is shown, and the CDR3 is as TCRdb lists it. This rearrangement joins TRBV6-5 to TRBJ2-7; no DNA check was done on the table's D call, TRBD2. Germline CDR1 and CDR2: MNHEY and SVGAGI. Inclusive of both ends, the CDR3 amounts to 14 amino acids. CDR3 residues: CASSSSGGLYEQYF.

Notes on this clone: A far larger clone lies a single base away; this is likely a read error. The CDR3 is CASSQVARRYEQYF. CDR3 DNA sequence: TGTGCCAGCAGCCAAGTGGCCAGGAGGTACGAGCAGTACTTC. The rearrangement links TRBV4-2 to TRBJ2-7; D may be TRBD2 (5 bases). Per germline, CDR1 LGHNA and CDR2 YNFKEQ. V dropped 1 base and J dropped 4 bases, with 11 bases sitting between them. This CDR3 spans 14 amino acids.

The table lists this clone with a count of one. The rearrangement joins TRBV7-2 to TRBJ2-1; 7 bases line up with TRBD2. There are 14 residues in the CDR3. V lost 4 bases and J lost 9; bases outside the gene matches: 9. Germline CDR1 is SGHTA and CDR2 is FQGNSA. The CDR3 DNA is TGTGCCAGCAGCTCCCTGGCCGCGGGGGTTGAGCAGTTCTTC. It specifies CASSSLAAGVEQFF. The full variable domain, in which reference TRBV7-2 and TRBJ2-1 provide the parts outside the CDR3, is GAGVSQSPSNKVTEKGKDVELRCDPISGHTALYWYRQSLGQGLEFLIYFQGNSAPDKSGLPSDRFSAERTGGSVSTLTIQRTQQEDSAVYLCASSSLAAGVEQFFGPGTRLTVL.

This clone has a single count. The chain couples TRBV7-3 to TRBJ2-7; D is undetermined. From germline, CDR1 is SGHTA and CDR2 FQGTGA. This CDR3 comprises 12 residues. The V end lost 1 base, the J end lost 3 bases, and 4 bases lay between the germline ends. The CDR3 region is CASSLKHYEQYF. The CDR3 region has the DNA TGTGCCAGCAGCTTAAAACACTACGAGCAGTACTTC.

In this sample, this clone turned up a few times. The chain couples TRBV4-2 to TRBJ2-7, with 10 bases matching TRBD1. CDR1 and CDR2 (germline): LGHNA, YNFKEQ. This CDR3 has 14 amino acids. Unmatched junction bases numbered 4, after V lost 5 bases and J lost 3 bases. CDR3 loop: CASSFGTGDYEQYF. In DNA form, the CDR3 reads TGTGCCAGCAGCTTCGGGACAGGGGACTACGAGCAGTACTTC.

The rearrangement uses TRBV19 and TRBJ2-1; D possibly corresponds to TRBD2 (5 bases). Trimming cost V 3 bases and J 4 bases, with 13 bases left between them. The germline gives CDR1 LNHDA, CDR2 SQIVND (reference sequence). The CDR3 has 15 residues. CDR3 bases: TGTGCCAGTAGTATTCTTGGCGGGCCTTACAATGAGCAGTTCTTC. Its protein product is CASSILGGPYNEQFF.

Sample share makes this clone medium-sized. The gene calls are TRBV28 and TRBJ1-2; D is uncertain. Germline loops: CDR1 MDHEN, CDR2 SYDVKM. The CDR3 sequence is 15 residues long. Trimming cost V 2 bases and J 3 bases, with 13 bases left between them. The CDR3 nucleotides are TGTGCCAGCAGTTTACGGGGAGTACATCACTATGGCTACACCTTC. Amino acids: CASSLRGVHHYGYTF.

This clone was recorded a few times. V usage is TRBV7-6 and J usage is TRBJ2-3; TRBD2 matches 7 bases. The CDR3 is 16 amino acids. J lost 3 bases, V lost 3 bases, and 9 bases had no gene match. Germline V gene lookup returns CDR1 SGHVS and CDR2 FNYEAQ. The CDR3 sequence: CASSFLAEEGTDTQYF. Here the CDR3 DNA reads TGTGCCAGCAGCTTCCTAGCGGAGGAGGGTACAGATACGCAGTATTTT.

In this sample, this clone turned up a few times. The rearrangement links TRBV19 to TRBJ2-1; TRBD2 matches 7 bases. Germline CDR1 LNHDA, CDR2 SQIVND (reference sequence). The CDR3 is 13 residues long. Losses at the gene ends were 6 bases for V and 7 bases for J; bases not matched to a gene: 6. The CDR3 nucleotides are TGTGCCAGTAGCCGGGGACTAATTAATGAGCAGTTCTTC. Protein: CASSRGLINEQFF.

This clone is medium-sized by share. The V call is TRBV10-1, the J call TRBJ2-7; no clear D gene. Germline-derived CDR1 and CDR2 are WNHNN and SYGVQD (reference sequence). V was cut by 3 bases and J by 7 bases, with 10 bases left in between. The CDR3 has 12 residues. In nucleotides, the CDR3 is TGCGCCAGCAGTGATGGCCCTCGGGAGCAGTACTTC. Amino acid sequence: CASSDGPREQYF.

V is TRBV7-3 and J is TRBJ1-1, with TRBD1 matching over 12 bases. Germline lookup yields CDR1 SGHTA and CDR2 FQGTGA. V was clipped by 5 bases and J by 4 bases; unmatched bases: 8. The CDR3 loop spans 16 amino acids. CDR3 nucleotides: TGTGCCAGCAGCCATCGGGACAGGGGGCTGAGCACTGAAGCTTTCTTT. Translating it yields CASSHRDRGLSTEAFF.

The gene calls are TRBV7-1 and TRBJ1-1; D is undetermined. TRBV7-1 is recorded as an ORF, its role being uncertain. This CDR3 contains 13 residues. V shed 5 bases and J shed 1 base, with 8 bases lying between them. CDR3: CASSATSNTEAFF. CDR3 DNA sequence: TGTGCCAGCAGCGCGACTTCGAACACTGAAGCTTTCTTT.

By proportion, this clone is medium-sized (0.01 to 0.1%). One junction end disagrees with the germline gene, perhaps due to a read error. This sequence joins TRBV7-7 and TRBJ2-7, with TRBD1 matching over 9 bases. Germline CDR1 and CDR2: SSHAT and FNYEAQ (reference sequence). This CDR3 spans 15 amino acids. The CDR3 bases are TGTGCTAGCAGCTTGGGGACAGGGAATATGTACGAGCAGTACTTC. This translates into CASSLGTGNMYEQYF.

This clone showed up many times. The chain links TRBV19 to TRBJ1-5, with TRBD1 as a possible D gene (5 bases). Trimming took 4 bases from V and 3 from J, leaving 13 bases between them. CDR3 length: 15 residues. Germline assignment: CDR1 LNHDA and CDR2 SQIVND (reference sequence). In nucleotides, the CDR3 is TGTGCCAGTAGTAACGGGGACGGAGCCAATCAGCCCCAGCATTTT. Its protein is CASSNGDGANQPQHF.

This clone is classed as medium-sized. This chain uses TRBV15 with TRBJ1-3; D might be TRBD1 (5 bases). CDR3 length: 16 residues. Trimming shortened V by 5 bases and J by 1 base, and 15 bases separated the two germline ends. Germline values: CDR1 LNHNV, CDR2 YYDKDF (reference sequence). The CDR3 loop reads CATSPEGLMSGNTIYF. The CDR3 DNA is TGTGCCACCAGCCCCGAGGGGTTGATGTCTGGAAACACCATATATTTT.

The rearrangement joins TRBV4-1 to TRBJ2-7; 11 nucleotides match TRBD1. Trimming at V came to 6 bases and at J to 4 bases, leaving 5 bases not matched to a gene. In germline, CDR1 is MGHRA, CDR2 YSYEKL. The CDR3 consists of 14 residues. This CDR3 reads CASRPGQGAYEQYF. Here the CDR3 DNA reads TGCGCCAGCAGGCCCGGACAGGGGGCATACGAGCAGTACTTC.